A selection of T cell receptor beta chains follows, all from one sample in a study of T cells in Graves' hyperthyroidism and ophthalmopathy. Via MiXCR, TCRdb re-called the multiplex PCR reads, giving one row per CDR3 protein. The table lists about 290,000 distinct CDR3 sequences, 16% of them singletons, with around 34% in the top ten. The material sequenced was blood. These receptors came from a man under 40 with Graves' hyperthyroidism. The CDR3 runs from the conserved cysteine through the conserved F or W. A D gene is named only where the DNA matches it firmly. Clone size appears in some rows only: once, few, many, or a class for an expanded clone.

V	D	J	size	CDR3	DNA
TRBV6-1	NA	TRBJ2-7	NA	CASRRQGGNGEQYF	TGTGCCAGCAGAAGACAGGGAGGTAACGGGGAGCAGTACTTC
TRBV5-8	TRBD1	TRBJ2-2	NA	CASSQDRFLYTGELFF	TGTGCCAGCAGCCAGGACAGGTTCCTGTACACCGGGGAGCTGTTTTTT
TRBV30	NA	TRBJ1-6	NA	CAWSVAQGLNSPLHF	TGTGCCTGGAGTGTTGCCCAGGGGCTAAATTCACCCCTCCACTTT
TRBV12-3/TRBV12-4	NA	TRBJ2-1	many	CASRGAASYNEQFF	TGTGCCAGTCGCGGGGCGGCCTCCTACAATGAGCAGTTCTTC
TRBV2	TRBD1	TRBJ1-2	few	CASKNDGTGHYGYTF	TGTGCCAGCAAAAACGATGGGACAGGCCATTATGGCTACACCTTC
TRBV18	NA	TRBJ2-7	many	CASSPRRQGQYNEQYF	TGTGCCAGCTCACCGAGGAGGCAGGGCCAATACAACGAGCAGTACTTC
TRBV20-1	TRBD2	TRBJ2-1	many	CSANEPSGSYNEQFF	TGCAGTGCCAACGAACCTAGCGGGAGTTACAATGAGCAGTTCTTC
TRBV28	TRBD2	TRBJ2-3	many	CASSITSDSTDTQYF	TGTGCCAGCAGTATTACTAGCGACAGCACAGATACGCAGTATTTT
TRBV3-1	NA	TRBJ2-1	few	CASRGFGGRVDEQFF	TGTGCCAGCAGAGGGTTCGGGGGAAGAGTCGATGAGCAGTTCTTC
TRBV10-1	NA	TRBJ1-5	NA	CASGTYQPQHF	TGCGCCAGCGGGACCTATCAGCCCCAGCATTTT
TRBV5-5	TRBD2	TRBJ2-1	NA	CASSLGGSGRVFSYNEQFF	TGTGCCAGCAGCTTAGGGGGTAGCGGGAGGGTTTTCTCCTACAATGAGCAGTTCTTC
TRBV7-2	TRBD2	TRBJ2-1	NA	CASSYSGRTYNEQFF	TGTGCCAGCAGCTATAGCGGGAGGACGTACAATGAGCAGTTCTTC
TRBV4-1	NA	TRBJ1-1	once	CASSQDPGRDTEAFF	TGCGCCAGCAGCCAAGATCCAGGGAGAGACACTGAAGCTTTCTTT
TRBV5-1	NA	TRBJ2-3	many	CASSSYDTTDTQYF	TGCGCCAGCAGCTCCTACGACACAACAGATACGCAGTATTTT
TRBV6-1	TRBD1	TRBJ2-2	many	CASRGGQDTGELFF	TGTGCCAGCAGGGGGGGACAGGACACCGGGGAGCTGTTTTTT
TRBV7-8	TRBD2	TRBJ2-3	many	CASSFGTSGNTQYF	TGTGCCAGCAGCTTTGGTACTAGCGGTAATACGCAGTATTTT
TRBV24-1	TRBD1	TRBJ2-3	NA	CATSDRTGFTDTQYF	TGTGCCACCAGTGATAGGACAGGCTTCACAGATACGCAGTATTTT
TRBV3-1	TRBD2	TRBJ2-7	few	CASSQSPSGRLYEQYF	TGTGCCAGCAGCCAATCCCCTAGCGGGAGGCTATACGAGCAGTACTTC
TRBV7-9	NA	TRBJ1-3	few	CASSWAGGSGNTIYF	TGTGCCAGCAGCTGGGCCGGGGGCTCTGGAAACACCATATATTTT
TRBV29-1	TRBD2	TRBJ2-1	few	CSVEDRLAGYNEQFF	TGCAGCGTTGAAGATAGACTAGCGGGTTACAATGAGCAGTTCTTC
TRBV20-1	TRBD2	TRBJ2-1	many	CSAREGIAGTYNEQFF	TGCAGTGCTAGAGAGGGAATAGCGGGTACCTACAATGAGCAGTTCTTC
TRBV20-1	TRBD2	TRBJ2-1	many	CSASRTSGRDEQFF	TGCAGTGCTAGCCGGACTAGCGGGAGAGATGAGCAGTTCTTC
TRBV30	TRBD1	TRBJ2-1	many	CAWSGDRVGRNEQFF	TGTGCCTGGAGTGGGGACAGGGTAGGGAGGAATGAGCAGTTCTTC
TRBV27	NA	TRBJ1-2	NA	CASRPGGDYFIYGYTF	TGTGCCAGCAGGCCGGGGGGGGACTACTTCATCTATGGCTACACCTTC
TRBV6-5	TRBD2	TRBJ2-3	many	CASSYPLSRLAGVADTQYF	TGTGCCAGCAGTTACCCACTATCCCGACTAGCGGGAGTGGCAGATACGCAGTATTTT
TRBV7-8	NA	TRBJ1-1	NA	CASMKGTETFF	TGTGCCAGCATGAAGGGTACTGAAACTTTCTTT
TRBV19	TRBD1	TRBJ2-7	few	CASSRGQGPYEQYF	TGTGCCAGTAGTCGGGGACAGGGACCCTACGAGCAGTACTTC
TRBV5-4	TRBD1	TRBJ1-6	NA	CASSSDRGQGGVSLHF	TGTGCCAGCAGCTCGGACAGGGGACAGGGTGGTGTATCCCTCCACTTT
TRBV6-5	NA	TRBJ1-3	NA	CASSYSIGAGNTIYF	TGTGCCAGCAGTTACTCGATTGGCGCTGGAAACACCATATATTTT
TRBV2	TRBD1	TRBJ1-5	NA	CASSQTGGGGQPQHF	TGTGCCAGCAGTCAGACAGGGGGCGGAGGGCAGCCCCAGCATTTT
TRBV29-1	NA	TRBJ2-3	NA	CSVEAGATLQGTDTQYF	TGCAGCGTTGAAGCGGGTGCGACGCTCCAGGGGACAGATACGCAGTATTTT
TRBV18	NA	TRBJ2-3	many	CASSPPNPGGTDTQYF	TGTGCCAGCTCACCACCGAACCCAGGGGGCACAGATACGCAGTATTTT